The 27 T cell receptor beta chains given below trace back to one sample, sequenced in a study of cytomegalovirus exposure and HLA in healthy donors. PCR involved 60 Vbeta and 13 Jbeta primers. TCRdb's copy holds only in-frame clones and misses some; the assay was immunoSEQ multiplex PCR. Of 150,000 to 200,000 clones listed, 79% are singletons. Sequencing used PBMCs. All receptors come from a man in his forties in good health and CMV-seronegative.

There are a few counts of this clone. The chain is built from TRBV5-1 and TRBJ2-7; TRBD1 matches at 8 bases. This CDR3 comprises 13 residues. With 3 bases clipped from V and 7 bases from J, the junction kept 6 bases outside the gene matches. Germline V gives CDR1 SGHRS, CDR2 YFSETQ. CDR3 sequence: CASSYWTGREQYF. In DNA form, the CDR3 reads TGCGCCAGCAGCTATTGGACAGGGCGGGAGCAGTACTTC.

This chain joins TRBV29-1 and TRBJ1-1; 9 bases fit TRBD1. CDR1 is SQVTM, CDR2 ANQGSEA, per germline. The trim removed 6 bases at V and 1 base at J, leaving 6 bases unmatched. The CDR3 has 14 residues. Written as DNA, the CDR3 is TGCAGCGTATCACAGGGGGCTGGGAACACTGAAGCTTTCTTT. As protein: CSVSQGAGNTEAFF.

The J gene is TRBJ1-2, the V gene TRBV7-2; 8 bases line up with TRBD1. This CDR3 contains 17 residues. After removal of 1 base from V and 2 bases from J, the junction contained 9 bases not matched to a gene. Germline V gene lookup returns CDR1 SGHTA and CDR2 FQGNSA. The CDR3, as DNA: TGTGCCAGCAGCTTAGTGGCCAGGGGGCGTGTCAACTATGGCTACACCTTC. Residues: CASSLVARGRVNYGYTF.

A remark on this clone: A junction end diverges from the germline sequence, so it may reflect a read error. V and J are TRBV14 and TRBJ1-1; D may be TRBD1 (5 bases). Looked up from germline, CDR1 is SGHDN and CDR2 is FVKESK. CDR3 length: 16 residues. The CDR3 spells CASSQRGLLLNTEAFF. The CDR3 DNA follows: TGTGCCAGCAGCCAAAGGGGCCTGCTCCTGAATACTGAAGCTTTCTTT.

This chain connects TRBV19 to TRBJ2-5, with 14 bases that match TRBD2. The V gene's germline CDR1 is LNHDA and CDR2 SQIVND (reference sequence). The junction had 5 bases not matched to a gene; V was cut back by 7 bases and J by 4 bases. The CDR3 is made up of 15 amino acids. The CDR3 is CASNTGTSGRETQYF. DNA for the CDR3: TGTGCCAGTAACACCGGGACTAGCGGGAGAGAGACCCAGTACTTC.

The CDR3, as DNA: TGTGCCAGCAGCCAAGACCTCGGACAATCTCCATCGTATGGCTACACCTTC. Translation: CASSQDLGQSPSYGYTF. This sequence joins TRBV4-2 and TRBJ1-2; D possibly corresponds to TRBD1 (5 bases). The germline CDR1 and CDR2 sequences are LGHNA and YNFKEQ. The CDR3 contains 17 residues. Trimming took 0 bases from V and 5 from J, leaving 19 bases between them.

The chain couples TRBV28 to TRBJ2-1; 10 nucleotides align to TRBD1. Germline assignment: CDR1 MDHEN and CDR2 SYDVKM. Unmatched junction bases numbered 11, after V lost 4 bases and J lost 8 bases. The CDR3 length is 16 residues. The DNA for the CDR3 is TGTGCCAGCAGTTCGGGGTCTGGACAGGGGGTTTATGAGCAGTTCTTC. Amino acids: CASSSGSGQGVYEQFF. Looking up the rest from reference TRBV28 and TRBJ2-1 gives the full variable domain: DVKVTQSSRYLVKRTGEKVFLECVQDMDHENMFWYRQDPGLGLRLIYFSYDVKMKEKGDIPEGYSVSREKKERFSLILESASTNQTSMYLCASSSGSGQGVYEQFFGPGTRLTVL.

CDR3 sequence: CASSSGDHEQYF. The CDR3 region has the DNA TGTGCCAGCAGTTCAGGGGACCACGAGCAGTACTTC. The chain recombines TRBV28 with TRBJ2-7; possibly TRBD1 for D (6 bases). Germline CDR1 is MDHEN and CDR2 is SYDVKM. Trimming stripped 4 bases from V and 5 bases from J, with 9 bases between. This CDR3 spans 12 amino acids.

This sequence joins TRBV5-6 and TRBJ1-2; 7 bases line up with TRBD1. The V gene end was trimmed by 3 bases and the J gene end by 4 bases; junction bases not matched to a gene: 12. CDR3 length equals 16 residues. Per the germline V gene, CDR1 is SGHDT and CDR2 is YYEEEE. CDR3 nucleotide sequence: TGTGCCAGCAGCTCTGACAGGGACCAAAACACCTATGGCTACACCTTC. Translating gives CASSSDRDQNTYGYTF. The entire variable domain, with the rest obtained from reference TRBV5-6 and TRBJ1-2, is as follows: DAGVTQSPTHLIKTRGQQVTLRCSPKSGHDTVSWYQQALGQGPQFIFQYYEEEERQRGNFPDRFSGHQFPNYSSELNVNALLLGDSALYLCASSSDRDQNTYGYTFGSGTRLTVV.

The rearrangement uses TRBV28 and TRBJ2-2; 14 bases match TRBD2. This CDR3 has 17 amino acids. V shed 3 bases and J 3 bases; nucleotides not matched to a gene: 3. Germline values: CDR1 MDHEN, CDR2 SYDVKM. CDR3: CASSFGLAGGYTGELFF. CDR3 in DNA: TGTGCCAGCAGTTTCGGACTAGCGGGAGGTTACACCGGGGAGCTGTTTTTT.

V usage is TRBV6-6 and J usage is TRBJ2-2, with 7 bases fitting TRBD1. The germline CDR1 and CDR2 sequences are MNHNY and SVGAGI (reference sequence). The junction had 2 bases not matched to a gene; V was cut back by 2 bases and J by 5 bases. This CDR3 contains 14 residues. The CDR3 sequence: CASSYADRTGELFF. The CDR3, as DNA: TGTGCCAGCAGTTACGCGGACAGGACCGGGGAGCTGTTTTTT.

This chain links TRBV19 with TRBJ2-7; possible D gene TRBD2, 6 bases. The CDR3 has 14 residues. Trimming cost V 2 bases and J 0 bases, with 8 bases left between them. Per the germline V gene, CDR1 is LNHDA and CDR2 is SQIVND (reference sequence). CDR3 DNA: TGTGCCAGTAGTATAATGACTAGCTCCTACGAGCAGTACTTC. Protein: CASSIMTSSYEQYF.

The chain uses TRBV7-2 and TRBJ2-7, with TRBD2 matching 10 bases. After removal of 4 bases from V and 0 bases from J, the junction contained 0 bases not matched to a gene. Germline assignment: CDR1 SGHTA and CDR2 FQGNSA. The length of the CDR3 is 14 residues. This CDR3 reads CASSWTSGSYEQYF. As DNA, the CDR3 is TGTGCCAGCAGCTGGACTAGCGGCTCCTACGAGCAGTACTTC.

The V and J genes are TRBV5-6 and TRBJ2-5, with a possible D match to TRBD1 (6 bases). V was pared by 4 bases and J by 5 bases, with 21 bases between. The CDR3 runs 16 residues. CDR1 and CDR2 (germline): SGHDT, YYEEEE. The CDR3 sequence: CASSGDIAVSLETQYF. CDR3 in DNA: TGTGCCAGCAGCGGGGACATCGCTGTCTCTTTGGAGACCCAGTACTTC. Looking up the rest from reference TRBV5-6 and TRBJ2-5 gives the full variable domain: DAGVTQSPTHLIKTRGQQVTLRCSPKSGHDTVSWYQQALGQGPQFIFQYYEEEERQRGNFPDRFSGHQFPNYSSELNVNALLLGDSALYLCASSGDIAVSLETQYFGPGTRLLVL.

This chain uses TRBV6-1 with TRBJ2-4; possibly TRBD1 for D (7 bases). This CDR3 has 14 residues. Trimming removed 5 bases at V and 3 bases at J, with 11 bases between. Germline-derived CDR1 and CDR2 are MNHNS and SASEGT. The CDR3 DNA follows: TGTGCCAGCAGTTCCCAGGGGGGCAAAAACATTCAGTACTTC. This codes for CASSSQGGKNIQYF.

This clone appeared once. The chain links TRBV5-8 to TRBJ1-1; D uncertain. The germline V gene encodes CDR1 SGHTS and CDR2 YDEGEE. The CDR3 spans 13 residues. The germline V and J ends were trimmed by 0 bases and 4 bases, with 7 bases remaining between them. The CDR3 nucleotides are TGTGCCAGCAGCTTGGGGGAGGGCACTGAAGCTTTCTTT. It yields the protein CASSLGEGTEAFF.

The chain couples TRBV25-1 to TRBJ2-5; 8 bases match TRBD1. The J segment lost 5 bases and the V segment lost 8 bases, leaving 16 bases of the junction unmatched. CDR1 MGHDK and CDR2 SYGVNS come from the germline V gene. CDR3 length equals 16 residues. The CDR3 here is CASQARRTGIRETQYF. The CDR3 DNA sequence: TGTGCCAGCCAGGCGAGGCGGACAGGGATACGGGAGACCCAGTACTTC.

The chain employs TRBV21-1 and TRBJ2-7; TRBD1 is the table's D call, not checked against the DNA. TRBV21-1 has pseudogene status. The CDR3 length is 13 residues. CDR3 nucleotide sequence: TGTGCCAGCATTGGACAGCTCTCCTACGAGCAGTACTTC. Protein product: CASIGQLSYEQYF.

The V gene is TRBV9, the J gene TRBJ1-1; no clear D. CDR1 and CDR2 (germline): SGDLS, YYNGEE. With 0 bases removed from V and 1 base from J, the gap between germline ends came to 16 bases. The CDR3 totals 17 residues. CDR3 bases: TGTGCCAGCAGCGTAGCTAGCTGGGGAACCCAGAACACTGAAGCTTTCTTT. Its protein is CASSVASWGTQNTEAFF.

Turning to this clone: Different DNA sequences within this sample yield the same CDR3. The genes are TRBV29-1 and TRBJ2-3; TRBD1 matches at 8 bases. The length of the CDR3 is 13 residues. V shed 4 bases and J 4 bases; nucleotides not matched to a gene: 4. Per germline, CDR1 SQVTM and CDR2 ANQGSEA. As DNA, the CDR3 is TGCAGCGTTGTTGTGACAGGGGCAGATACGCAGTATTTT. Protein: CSVVVTGADTQYF.

The sample holds a few counts of this clone. The V call is TRBV10-3, the J call TRBJ1-3; 10 nucleotides align to TRBD1. After removal of 6 bases from V and 8 bases from J, the junction contained 10 bases not matched to a gene. CDR3 length: 15 amino acids. The germline V gene encodes CDR1 ENHRY and CDR2 SYGVKD. CDR3 DNA sequence: TGTGCCATCAGCGCTCCGGACAGGGGGGCTGACACCATATATTTT. Amino acids: CAISAPDRGADTIYF.

J is TRBJ1-5 and V is TRBV7-8; 9 bases align to TRBD1. This CDR3 contains 15 residues. The germline V gene encodes CDR1 SGHVS and CDR2 FQNEAQ. With 5 bases clipped from V and 7 bases from J, the junction kept 9 bases outside the gene matches. CDR3 protein: CASSLRDRASQPQHF. The CDR3 DNA is TGTGCCAGCAGCCTGAGGGACAGGGCTAGCCAGCCCCAGCATTTT.

The V gene is TRBV15, the J gene TRBJ2-2; TRBD1 matches 12 bases. The CDR3 is made up of 21 amino acids. CDR1 and CDR2 from the germline V gene are LNHNV and YYDKDF (reference sequence). Losses at the gene ends were 0 bases for V and 4 bases for J; bases not matched to a gene: 15. The CDR3 region is CATSRDADRDRGRHATGELFF. The CDR3 nucleotides are TGTGCCACCAGCAGAGATGCGGACCGGGACAGGGGGCGGCACGCCACCGGGGAGCTGTTTTTT. The full variable domain, its missing parts supplied by reference TRBV15 and TRBJ2-2, is DAMVIQNPRYQVTQFGKPVTLSCSQTLNHNVMYWYQQKSSQAPKLLFHYYDKDFNNEADTPDNFQSRRPNTSFCFLDIRSPGLGDTAMYLCATSRDADRDRGRHATGELFFGEGSRLTVL.

This chain connects TRBV28 to TRBJ2-7; D is uncertain. The V end was cut by 6 bases, the J end by 7 bases, with 10 bases between. CDR3 length equals 11 residues. Germline lookup yields CDR1 MDHEN and CDR2 SYDVKM. The CDR3 region has the DNA TGTGCCAGCAGAAGCGTTTGGGAGCAGTACTTC. Its translation is CASRSVWEQYF.

The sample holds one count of this clone. The chain has TRBV9 and TRBJ2-3; 9 bases are shared with TRBD1. The CDR3 contains 15 residues. Germline values: CDR1 SGDLS, CDR2 YYNGEE. V was pared by 4 bases and J by 2 bases, with 5 bases of the junction left unmatched. This CDR3 reads CASSPRTGATDTQYF. Here the CDR3 DNA reads TGTGCCAGCAGCCCTCGGACAGGGGCCACAGATACGCAGTATTTT.

This clone was found a few times. The V and J genes are TRBV12-5 and TRBJ2-3; no reliable D call. The CDR3 totals 13 residues. V was cut by 6 bases and J by 5 bases, with 12 bases left in between. CDR1 and CDR2 (germline): LGHNT, FRNRAP. DNA of the CDR3: TGTGCTAGTGGGGTGTACAGTCAAGATACGCAGTATTTT. Translation gives CASGVYSQDTQYF.

This chain joins TRBV4-3 and TRBJ1-2; TRBD1 aligns across 9 bases. The CDR3 covers 15 residues. Looked up from germline, CDR1 is LGHNA and CDR2 is YSLEER. V trimming: 2 bases; J trimming: 2 bases; junction bases outside the gene matches: 3. CDR3 DNA: TGCGCCAGCAGCCAACGGACAGGGGTAAACTATGGCTACACCTTC. As protein: CASSQRTGVNYGYTF.